The next 28 T cell receptor beta chains were all read from a single sample in a study of patients and donors after allogeneic stem cell transplantation. TCRdb redid the calling of the RT-PCR reads with MiXCR, one entry per CDR3 protein. The data show about 28,000 distinct CDR3 sequences, 6.5% to 7% seen once. Sequenced sample: blood, either unsorted or a sorted T cell fraction (not recorded which). The receptors shown here come from a human donor who was either an allogeneic HSCT recipient or a stem cell or donor lymphocyte infusion donor (not recorded which). It is not recorded whose cells these are; they may come from a transplant donor.

In this sample, this clonotype turned up many times. The chain is built from TRBV9 and TRBJ1-2; 10 bases map to TRBD1. Germline V lookup: CDR1 SGDLS, CDR2 YYNGEE. V was clipped by 2 bases and J by 5 bases; unmatched bases: 9. CDR3 length: 16 residues. The CDR3 DNA reads as TGTGCCAGCAGCGTCTCCCCGACAGGGGGCAGTTATGGCTACACCTTC. This gives the protein CASSVSPTGGSYGYTF.

The table lists this clonotype with many counts. Written as DNA, the CDR3 is TGCGCCAGCAGCTTTACAGACCCTCTCCTGGACAATGAGCAGTTCTTC. This translates into CASSFTDPLLDNEQFF. The rearrangement uses TRBV5-1 and TRBJ2-1; no definite D call. V lost 2 bases to trimming and J lost 5 bases, with 17 bases between them. The V gene's germline CDR1 is SGHRS and CDR2 YFSETQ. The CDR3 is made up of 16 amino acids.

This clonotype was seen more than once but under ten times. This chain connects TRBV11-3 to TRBJ2-5; D uncertain. The germline V gene has CDR1 SGHNT and CDR2 YENEEA. The CDR3 has 12 amino acids. Trimming shortened V by 7 bases and J by 2 bases, and 8 bases separated the two germline ends. In DNA form, the CDR3 reads TGTGCCAGCAATGGACGGCAAGAGACCCAGTACTTC. Protein sequence: CASNGRQETQYF.

The chain recombines TRBV5-6 with TRBJ2-7; D might be TRBD1 (5 bases). This CDR3 spans 14 amino acids. Trimming left V 4 bases short and J 4 bases short, with 15 bases between. Per germline, CDR1 SGHDT and CDR2 YYEEEE. This chain's CDR3 is CASSLNRYGYEQYF. In DNA form, the CDR3 reads TGTGCCAGCAGCCTGAACAGGTACGGGTACGAGCAGTACTTC. The variable domain in full, with the rest retrieved from reference TRBV5-6 and TRBJ2-7, is DAGVTQSPTHLIKTRGQQVTLRCSPKSGHDTVSWYQQALGQGPQFIFQYYEEEERQRGNFPDRFSGHQFPNYSSELNVNALLLGDSALYLCASSLNRYGYEQYFGPGTRLTVT.

This clonotype is termed medium-sized. The chain has TRBV28 and TRBJ1-1; D is uncertain. The CDR3 length is 12 residues. V was shortened by 3 bases and J by 10 bases, with 12 bases between the two germline ends. Germline V lookup: CDR1 MDHEN, CDR2 SYDVKM. CDR3 in amino acids: CASSFGLLGAFF. The DNA of the CDR3 is TGTGCCAGCAGTTTCGGATTGTTGGGAGCTTTCTTT. Full variable domain (outside the CDR3, taken from reference TRBV28 and TRBJ1-1): DVKVTQSSRYLVKRTGEKVFLECVQDMDHENMFWYRQDPGLGLRLIYFSYDVKMKEKGDIPEGYSVSREKKERFSLILESASTNQTSMYLCASSFGLLGAFFGQGTRLTVV.

At least ten counts were recorded for this clonotype. The gene calls are TRBV4-1 and TRBJ2-2; TRBD1 aligns across 8 bases. Germline CDR1 and CDR2: MGHRA and YSYEKL. This CDR3 is built from 16 residues. J lost 4 bases, V lost 1 base, and 5 bases had no gene match. The CDR3 sequence: CASSQGAGGFTGELFF. Here the CDR3 DNA reads TGCGCCAGCAGCCAAGGGGCAGGGGGCTTCACCGGGGAGCTGTTTTTT.

CDR3 DNA: TGTGCCAGCAGTCACCGGGACAGGGCTGTGGATACGCAGTATTTT. Translation gives CASSHRDRAVDTQYF. The V gene is TRBV6-2 or TRBV6-3, the J gene TRBJ2-3; 9 bases map to TRBD1. The ends lost 5 bases at V and 6 bases at J; junction bases unmatched: 9. This CDR3 is 15 amino acids long. Germline V gene lookup returns CDR1 MNHEY and CDR2 SVGEGT.

Only a few counts were recorded for this clonotype. The chain combines TRBV27 with TRBJ1-5; possible D gene TRBD1, 6 bases. CDR3 size: 13 residues. The germline CDR1 and CDR2 sequences are MNHEY and SMNVEV (reference sequence). The CDR3 sequence is CGTAGGYNQPQHF. The CDR3 nucleotides read TGTGGGACAGCGGGGGGGTACAATCAGCCCCAGCATTTT.

The table lists this clonotype with a few counts. J is TRBJ2-5 and V is TRBV20-1; 7 positions agree with TRBD2. With 3 bases clipped from V and 2 bases from J, the junction kept 3 bases outside the gene matches. The CDR3 is 13 residues long. Per germline, CDR1 DFQATT and CDR2 SNEGSKA (reference sequence). The CDR3 region has the DNA TGCAGTGCTAGCCTTAGCGGGCAAGAGACCCAGTACTTC. This codes for CSASLSGQETQYF.

This clonotype was seen many times. The chain has TRBV12-3 or TRBV12-4 and TRBJ2-1; TRBD2 agrees at 7 bases. The CDR3 runs to 16 residues. V gave up 4 bases and J gave up 2 bases; unmatched junction bases: 8. The CDR3 region has the DNA TGTGCCAGCAGTTCAAGCGGTACTAGCGCCTACAATGAGCAGTTCTTC. Protein product: CASSSSGTSAYNEQFF.

This clonotype showed up many times. This rearrangement joins TRBV25-1 to TRBJ2-1; tentatively, D is TRBD2 (6 bases). CDR1 is MGHDK and CDR2 is SYGVNS in the germline V gene. V lost 4 bases, J lost 5 bases, and 9 bases lay in between. This CDR3 is built from 13 residues. As DNA, the CDR3 is TGTGCCAGCAGTGGATGGGGGGACAATGAGCAGTTCTTC. Translating gives CASSGWGDNEQFF.

With regard to this clonotype: Since a much larger clone is just one base distant, this may be a read error. The chain combines TRBV28 with TRBJ2-1; D not certain. The length of the CDR3 is 14 residues. Looked up from germline, CDR1 is MDHEN and CDR2 is SYDVKM. The CDR3 region is CTSTTDRSYNEQFF. In DNA, the CDR3 is TGTACCAGCACTACGGACCGTTCTTACAATGAGCAGTTCTTC. Based on the CDR3 plus reference TRBV28 and TRBJ2-1, the full variable domain is DVKVTQSSRYLVKRTGEKVFLECVQDMDHENMFWYRQDPGLGLRLIYFSYDVKMKEKGDIPEGYSVSREKKERFSLILESASTNQTSMYLCTSTTDRSYNEQFFGPGTRLTVL.

This clonotype was counted at least ten times. V and J are TRBV5-1 and TRBJ1-1, with 11 bases lining up with TRBD1. Germline CDR1 and CDR2: SGHRS and YFSETQ. V lost 5 bases to trimming and J lost 8 bases; unmatched junction nucleotides: 11. CDR3 length: 15 amino acids. DNA of the CDR3: TGCGCCAGCAGTCCTCTGGGACAGGGGGGGTTAGAAGCTTTCTTT. Translation gives CASSPLGQGGLEAFF.

The gene calls are TRBV7-9 and TRBJ2-2; 9 bases agree with TRBD2. V lost 6 bases to trimming and J lost 8 bases; unmatched junction nucleotides: 10. Germline V CDR1 and CDR2: SEHNR, FQNEAQ (reference sequence). This CDR3 has 15 amino acids. CDR3 amino acids: CASRGTSSNLGELFF. CDR3 DNA sequence: TGTGCCAGCAGAGGGACTAGCTCGAACCTGGGGGAGCTGTTTTTT.

In this sample, this clonotype turned up many times. The rearrangement joins TRBV28 to TRBJ2-5; the D gene could be TRBD1 or TRBD2 (5 bases each). The V end was cut by 1 base, the J end by 7 bases, with 19 bases between. The CDR3 spans 16 residues. Germline lookup yields CDR1 MDHEN and CDR2 SYDVKM. CDR3 coding DNA: TGTGCCAGCAGTTTATTGGGGGTCCCCACTGCCGGGACCCAGTACTTC. Its protein product is CASSLLGVPTAGTQYF.

This clonotype was detected ten times or more. V gene TRBV7-9 combines with J gene TRBJ1-1, with 11 bases fitting TRBD1. Germline trimming cut 5 bases from V and 0 bases from J; bases unmatched to any gene: 5. Germline CDR1 reads SEHNR; CDR2 reads FQNEAQ (reference sequence). The CDR3 consists of 16 residues. The CDR3 here is CASSQKGQGVNTEAFF. CDR3 DNA sequence: TGTGCCAGCAGCCAAAAGGGACAGGGGGTGAACACTGAAGCTTTCTTT.

In this sample, this clonotype turned up many times. The chain has TRBV3-1 and TRBJ1-1; D is ambiguous. With 0 bases removed from V and 8 bases from J, the gap between germline ends came to 10 bases. Germline CDR1 LGHDT, CDR2 YNNKEL (reference sequence). The CDR3 runs 13 residues. This CDR3 is CASSQEFRAEAFF. The CDR3 DNA sequence: TGTGCCAGCAGCCAAGAATTTAGGGCAGAAGCTTTCTTT.

This clonotype has a count of ten or more. The chain links TRBV28 to TRBJ2-7; D not resolved. The CDR3 has 14 residues. V was clipped by 2 bases and J by 9 bases, with 17 bases between them. The germline gives CDR1 MDHEN, CDR2 SYDVKM. CDR3 loop: CASSLGWNSYGQYF. Written as DNA, the CDR3 is TGTGCCAGCAGTTTAGGCTGGAACTCCTATGGGCAGTACTTC.

This clonotype has a count of ten or more. This chain uses TRBV6-5 with TRBJ2-2, with TRBD2 matching 9 bases. CDR3 length: 16 amino acids. Germline V gene lookup returns CDR1 MNHEY and CDR2 SVGAGI. V lost 8 bases to trimming and J lost 0 bases; unmatched junction nucleotides: 7. In DNA, the CDR3 is TGTGCCAGCCTTAGCGGGAGATACGCGAACACCGGGGAGCTGTTTTTT. Its translation is CASLSGRYANTGELFF.

This clonotype appeared many times. The rearrangement uses TRBV7-9 and TRBJ2-7; D may correspond to TRBD1 or TRBD2 (5 bases each). In germline, CDR1 is SEHNR, CDR2 FQNEAQ (reference sequence). The CDR3 has 14 residues. V lost 5 bases to trimming and J lost 7 bases, with 18 bases between them. The CDR3 protein is CASSPRDGLWEQYF. The CDR3 nucleotides read TGTGCCAGCAGCCCACGGGACGGGCTTTGGGAGCAGTACTTC.

This clonotype appeared many times. The CDR3 loop reads CASRRGSTDTQYF. CDR3 sequence (DNA): TGTGCCAGCAGAAGGGGTAGCACAGATACGCAGTATTTT. The chain combines TRBV12-3 or TRBV12-4 with TRBJ2-3; D may be TRBD1 (5 bases). This CDR3 is built from 13 residues. Trimming stripped 6 bases from V and 0 bases from J, with 7 bases between.

At least ten counts were recorded for this clonotype. The chain carries TRBV7-9 and TRBJ1-1; weak D call: TRBD1 (5 bases). The CDR3 runs to 14 residues. With 5 bases removed from V and 8 bases from J, the gap between germline ends came to 18 bases. The germline V gene encodes CDR1 SEHNR and CDR2 FQNEAQ (reference sequence). The CDR3 DNA reads as TGTGCCAGCAGCGGCCCGGGGGGAGGGTCCGAAGCTTTCTTT. Encoded protein: CASSGPGGGSEAFF.

This clonotype was detected ten times or more. The rearrangement uses TRBV12-3 or TRBV12-4 and TRBJ1-4, with D possibly matching TRBD1 (6 bases). Trimming stripped 6 bases from V and 7 bases from J, with 15 bases between. This CDR3 spans 14 amino acids. In DNA form, the CDR3 reads TGTGCCAGCAGCCCGGGGGGGGCCGGTGAAAAACTGTTTTTT. This codes for CASSPGGAGEKLFF.

This clonotype was detected only a few times. CDR3 in DNA: TGTGCCAGCAGCGTAAGAGGCGGGACCTCCTCGCGTAATGAGCAGTTCTTC. Its translation: CASSVRGGTSSRNEQFF. The rearrangement uses TRBV9 and TRBJ2-1; D may be TRBD2 (6 bases). Per germline, CDR1 SGDLS and CDR2 YYNGEE. The CDR3 is 17 residues long. The V end lost 1 base, the J end lost 7 bases, and 21 bases lay between the germline ends.

This clonotype showed up many times. This rearrangement joins TRBV29-1 to TRBJ2-1; D possibly uses TRBD1 or TRBD2 (6 bases each). Per the germline V gene, CDR1 is SQVTM and CDR2 is ANQGSEA. The CDR3 loop spans 16 amino acids. V was pared by 6 bases and J by 1 base, with 19 bases between. DNA for the CDR3: TGCAGCGTCATAGGGGGGAGGCGTAGTTCCTACAATGAGCAGTTCTTC. Encoded protein: CSVIGGRRSSYNEQFF.

This clonotype has a handful of counts. The rearrangement joins TRBV12-3 or TRBV12-4 to TRBJ2-6; D may be TRBD2 (6 bases). V was pared by 8 bases and J by 2 bases, with 13 bases between. The CDR3 has 15 amino acids. CDR3 coding DNA: TGTGCCAGCTCCAGGCGGGGCGCTGGGGCCAACGTCCTGACTTTC. Its protein is CASSRRGAGANVLTF.

V gene TRBV7-3 combines with J gene TRBJ2-2, with TRBD2 identical over 9 bases. There are 15 residues in the CDR3. The V and J ends lost 4 bases and 7 bases, in that order; junction bases with no gene match: 7. CDR1 SGHTA and CDR2 FQGTGA come from the germline V gene. The CDR3 loop reads CASSWGSGSVGELFF. CDR3 DNA sequence: TGTGCCAGCAGCTGGGGTAGCGGGAGTGTCGGGGAGCTGTTTTTT.

At least ten counts were recorded for this clonotype. The chain links TRBV7-9 to TRBJ2-5, with 7 bases fitting TRBD1. J was trimmed by 2 bases and V by 5 bases; bases with no gene match: 5. The CDR3 contains 14 residues. CDR1 is SEHNR, CDR2 FQNEAQ, per germline (reference sequence). The CDR3 coding sequence is TGTGCCAGCAGCCTACCGGGACAGCAAGAGACCCAGTACTTC. Amino acids: CASSLPGQQETQYF.